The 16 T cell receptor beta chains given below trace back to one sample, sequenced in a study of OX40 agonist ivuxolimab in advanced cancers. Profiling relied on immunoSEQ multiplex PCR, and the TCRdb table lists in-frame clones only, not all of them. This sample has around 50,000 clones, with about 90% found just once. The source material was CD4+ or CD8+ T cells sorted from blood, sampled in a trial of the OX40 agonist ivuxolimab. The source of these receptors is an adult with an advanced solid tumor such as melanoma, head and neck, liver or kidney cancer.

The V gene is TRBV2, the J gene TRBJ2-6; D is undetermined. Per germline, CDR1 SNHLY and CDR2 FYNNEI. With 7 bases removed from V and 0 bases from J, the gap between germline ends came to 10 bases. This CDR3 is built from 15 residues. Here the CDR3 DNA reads TGTGCCAGCATGTTTAGGTACTCTGGGGCCAACGTCCTGACTTTC. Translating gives CASMFRYSGANVLTF. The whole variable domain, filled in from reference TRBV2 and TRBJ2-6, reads EPEVTQTPSHQVTQMGQEVILRCVPISNHLYFYWYRQILGQKVEFLVSFYNNEISEKSEIFDDQFSVERPDGSNFTLKIRSTKLEDSAMYFCASMFRYSGANVLTFGAGSRLTVL.

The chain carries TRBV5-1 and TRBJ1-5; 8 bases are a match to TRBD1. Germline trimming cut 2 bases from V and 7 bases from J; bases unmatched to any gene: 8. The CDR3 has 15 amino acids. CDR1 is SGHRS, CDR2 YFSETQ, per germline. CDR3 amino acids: CASSFDGQGGQPQHF. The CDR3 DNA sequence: TGCGCCAGCAGCTTCGACGGACAGGGAGGACAGCCCCAGCATTTT.

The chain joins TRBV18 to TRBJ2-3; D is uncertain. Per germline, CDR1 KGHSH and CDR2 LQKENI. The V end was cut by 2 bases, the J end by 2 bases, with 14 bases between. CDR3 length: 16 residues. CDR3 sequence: CASSPAEKFHTDTQYF. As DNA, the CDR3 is TGTGCCAGCTCACCAGCGGAGAAATTCCACACAGATACGCAGTATTTT.

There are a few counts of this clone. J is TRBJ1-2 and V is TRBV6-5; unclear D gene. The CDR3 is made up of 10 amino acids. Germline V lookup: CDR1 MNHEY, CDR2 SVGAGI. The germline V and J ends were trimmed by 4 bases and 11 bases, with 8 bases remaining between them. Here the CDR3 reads CASSSEGYTF. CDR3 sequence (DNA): TGTGCCAGCAGTTCGGAAGGGTACACCTTC.

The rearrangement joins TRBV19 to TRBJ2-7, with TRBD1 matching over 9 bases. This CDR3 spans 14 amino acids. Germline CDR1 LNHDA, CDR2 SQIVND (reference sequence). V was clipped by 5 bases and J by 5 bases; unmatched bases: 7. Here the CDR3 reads CASSLQGALHEQYF. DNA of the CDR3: TGTGCCAGTAGTTTACAGGGGGCTCTGCACGAGCAGTACTTC.

DNA for the CDR3: TGCGCCAGCAGCGAAGAACCGGGACAGGCTTACGAGCAGTACTTC. Encoded protein: CASSEEPGQAYEQYF. This chain uses TRBV5-1 with TRBJ2-7; 8 nucleotides line up with TRBD1. The V gene's germline CDR1 is SGHRS and CDR2 YFSETQ. The CDR3 length is 15 residues. V lost 4 bases and J lost 4; bases outside the gene matches: 10.

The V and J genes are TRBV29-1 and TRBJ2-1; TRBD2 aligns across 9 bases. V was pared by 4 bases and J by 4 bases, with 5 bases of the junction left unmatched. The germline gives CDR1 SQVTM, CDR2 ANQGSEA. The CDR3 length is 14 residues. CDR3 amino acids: CSVGASGVYNEQFF. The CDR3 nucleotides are TGCAGCGTTGGGGCTAGCGGGGTTTACAATGAGCAGTTCTTC.

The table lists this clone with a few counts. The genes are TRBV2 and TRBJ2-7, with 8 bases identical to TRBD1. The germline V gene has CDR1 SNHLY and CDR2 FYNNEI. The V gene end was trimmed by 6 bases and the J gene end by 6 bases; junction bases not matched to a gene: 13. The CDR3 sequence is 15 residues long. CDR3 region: CASSFRGRELSEQYF. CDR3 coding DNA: TGTGCCAGCAGCTTCAGGGGGCGAGAACTATCCGAGCAGTACTTC.

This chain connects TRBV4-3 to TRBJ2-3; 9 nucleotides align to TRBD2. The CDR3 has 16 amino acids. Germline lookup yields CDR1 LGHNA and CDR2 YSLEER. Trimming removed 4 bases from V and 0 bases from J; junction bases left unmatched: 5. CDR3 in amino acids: CASSRLAGPSTDTQYF. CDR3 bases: TGCGCCAGCAGCCGGCTAGCGGGACCTAGCACAGATACGCAGTATTTT.

The CDR3 region is CASSFAGNYGYTF. The CDR3 DNA is TGTGCCAGCAGCTTTGCGGGCAACTATGGCTACACCTTC. The V call is TRBV11-2, the J call TRBJ1-2, with unresolved D. V was clipped by 3 bases and J by 2 bases, with 7 bases between them. CDR3 length: 13 amino acids. Germline V gene lookup returns CDR1 SGHAT and CDR2 FQNNGV.

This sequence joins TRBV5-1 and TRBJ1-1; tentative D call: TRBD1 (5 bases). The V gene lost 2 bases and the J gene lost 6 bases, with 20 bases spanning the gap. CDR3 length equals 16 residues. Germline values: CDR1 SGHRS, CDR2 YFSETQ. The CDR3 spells CASSFLGIGDFSEAFF. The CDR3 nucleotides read TGCGCCAGCAGCTTCCTAGGTATAGGGGACTTCTCTGAAGCTTTCTTT.

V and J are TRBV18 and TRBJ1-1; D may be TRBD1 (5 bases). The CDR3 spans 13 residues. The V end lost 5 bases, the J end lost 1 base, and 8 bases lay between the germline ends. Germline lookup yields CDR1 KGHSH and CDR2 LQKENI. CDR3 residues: CASSRQGNTEAFF. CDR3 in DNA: TGTGCCAGCTCAAGGCAGGGGAACACTGAAGCTTTCTTT. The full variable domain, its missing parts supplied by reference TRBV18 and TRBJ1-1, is NAGVMQNPRHLVRRRGQEARLRCSPMKGHSHVYWYRQLPEEGLKFMVYLQKENIIDESGMPKERFSAEFPKEGPSILRIQQVVRGDSAAYFCASSRQGNTEAFFGQGTRLTVV.

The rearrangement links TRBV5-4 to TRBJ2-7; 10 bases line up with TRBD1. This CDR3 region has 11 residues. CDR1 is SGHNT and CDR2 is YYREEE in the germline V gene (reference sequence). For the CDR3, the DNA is TGTGCCAGCAGCGTAGGGACAGGGGATGGGGTT. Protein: CASSVGTGDGV.

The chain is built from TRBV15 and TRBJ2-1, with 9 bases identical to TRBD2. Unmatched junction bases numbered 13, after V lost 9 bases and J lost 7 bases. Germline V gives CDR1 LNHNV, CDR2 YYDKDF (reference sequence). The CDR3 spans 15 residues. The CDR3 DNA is TGTGCCACTGGGGGCGGGGGGGCGGTCAAGAATGAGCAGTTCTTC. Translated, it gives CATGGGGAVKNEQFF. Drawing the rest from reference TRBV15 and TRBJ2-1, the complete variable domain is DAMVIQNPRYQVTQFGKPVTLSCSQTLNHNVMYWYQQKSSQAPKLLFHYYDKDFNNEADTPDNFQSRRPNTSFCFLDIRSPGLGDTAMYLCATGGGGAVKNEQFFGPGTRLTVL.

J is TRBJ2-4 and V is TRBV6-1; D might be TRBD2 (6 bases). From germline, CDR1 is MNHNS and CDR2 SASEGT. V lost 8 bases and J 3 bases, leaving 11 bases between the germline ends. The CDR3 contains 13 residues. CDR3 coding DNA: TGTGCCAGCGGAGGGGTTGGCAAAAACATTCAGTACTTC. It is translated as CASGGVGKNIQYF.

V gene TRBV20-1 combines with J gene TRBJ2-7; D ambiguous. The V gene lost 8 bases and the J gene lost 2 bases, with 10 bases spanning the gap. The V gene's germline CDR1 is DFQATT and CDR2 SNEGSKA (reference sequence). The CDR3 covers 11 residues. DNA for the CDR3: TGCAGTTCCAGGACGGCCTACGAGCAGTACTTC. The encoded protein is CSSRTAYEQYF.